The rows below give T cell receptor beta chains drawn from one sample of a study of cytomegalovirus exposure and HLA in healthy donors. Using immunoSEQ multiplex PCR, the repertoire was profiled, and TCRdb retains in-frame clones only, with some absent. This table has roughly 93,000 clones, around 78% appearing once. The sequencing sample was made of PBMCs. These receptors were obtained from a man younger than 45 in good health and CMV-seronegative. Both conserved end residues are part of each CDR3. D genes are given only for firm matches. Clone size, where shown, is once, few, many, or a class for clones that have expanded.

>NA|few|TRBJ1-2|TRBV7-6
CASSLDGGQGYTF
TGTGCCAGCAGCTTAGATGGGGGACAAGGCTACACCTTC
>NA|NA|TRBJ2-6|TRBV2
CASSGGGGANVLTF
TGTGCCAGCAGTGGAGGGGGAGGGGCCAACGTCCTGACTTTC
>NA|few|TRBJ2-5|TRBV4-3
CASSHVGETQYF
TGCGCCAGCAGCCACGTCGGGGAGACCCAGTACTTC
>TRBD1|NA|TRBJ1-1|TRBV4-2
CASSQAGTGATEAFF
TGTGCCAGCAGCCAAGCGGGGACAGGAGCCACTGAAGCTTTCTTT
>NA|once|TRBJ1-2|TRBV7-9
CASSLALAAQLYGYTF
TGTGCCAGCAGCTTAGCCCTAGCCGCCCAGCTCTACGGCTACACCTTC
>TRBD2|NA|TRBJ2-2|TRBV10-3
CAISGLAGNTGELFF
TGTGCCATCAGCGGACTAGCGGGAAACACCGGGGAGCTGTTTTTT
>NA|NA|TRBJ1-5|TRBV2
CASSLRGGESNQPQHF
TGTGCCAGCAGCCTTCGGGGGGGAGAAAGCAATCAGCCCCAGCATTTT
>TRBD2|NA|TRBJ2-5|TRBV11-2
CASSFGLGEGETQYF
TGTGCCAGCAGCTTTGGGCTAGGGGAGGGAGAGACCCAGTACTTC
>TRBD2|NA|TRBJ2-3|TRBV27
CASSRDSGTSTDTQYF
TGTGCCAGCAGTCGGGATAGCGGGACTAGCACAGATACGCAGTATTTT
>TRBD1|NA|TRBJ1-2|TRBV7-9
CASSSSFGQGGDYGYTF
TGTGCCAGCAGCTCCTCTTTCGGACAGGGAGGTGACTATGGCTACACCTTC
>NA|few|TRBJ1-4|TRBV6-5
CASSRTVSGEKLFF
TGTGCCAGCAGTCGGACAGTAAGCGGAGAAAAACTGTTTTTT
>NA|NA|TRBJ2-5|TRBV18
CASSPLRPSPGETQYF
TGTGCCAGCTCACCACTCCGCCCCAGTCCGGGGGAGACCCAGTACTTC
>NA|NA|TRBJ2-7|TRBV19
CASSIKAGTSKLYEQYF
TGTGCCAGTAGTATAAAGGCAGGGACATCTAAACTATACGAGCAGTACTTC
>NA|NA|TRBJ1-4|TRBV5-8
CASSRGGTTNEKLFF
TGTGCCAGCAGCCGGGGGGGGACAACTAATGAAAAACTGTTTTTT
>NA|NA|TRBJ2-7|TRBV19
CASSLAPGVHEQYF
TGTGCCAGTAGTCTCGCCCCGGGGGTCCACGAGCAGTACTTC
>TRBD2|NA|TRBJ2-7|TRBV4-2
CASSQATGGASYEQYF
TGTGCCAGCAGCCAAGCGACCGGGGGGGCTTCCTACGAGCAGTACTTC
>TRBD2|NA|TRBJ2-2|TRBV10-2
CASRIHTRREGRPKQNTGELFF
TGCGCCAGCCGAATACACACTCGGCGGGAGGGACGCCCTAAGCAGAACACCGGGGAGCTGTTTTTT
>NA|NA|TRBJ1-6|TRBV9
CASSVGGGGYNSPLHF
TGTGCCAGCAGCGTCGGAGGGGGGGGTTATAATTCACCCCTCCACTTT
>NA|NA|TRBJ1-6|TRBV6-4
CASSDNRDSPLHF
TGTGCCAGCAGTGACAACAGGGATTCACCCCTCCACTTT
>NA|NA|TRBJ2-5|TRBV5-1
CASSLSRRPLLQETQYF
TGCGCCAGCAGCTTGAGTCGTCGTCCCTTACTCCAAGAGACCCAGTACTTC
>TRBD1|NA|TRBJ1-2|TRBV10-3
CAIRTGQGEANYGYTF
TGTGCCATCAGGACAGGACAGGGGGAAGCTAACTATGGCTACACCTTC
>NA|NA|TRBJ2-5|TRBV6-6
CASSYSSGAETQYF
TGTGCCAGCAGTTACTCGTCAGGGGCAGAGACCCAGTACTTC
>TRBD1|NA|TRBJ1-2|TRBV7-2
CASSIQGSYGYTF
TGTGCCAGCAGCATACAGGGGAGCTATGGCTACACCTTC
>TRBD2|NA|TRBJ2-3|TRBV7-2
CASSRLAGSTDTQYF
TGTGCCAGCAGCCGACTAGCGGGAAGCACAGATACGCAGTATTTT
>NA|once|TRBJ1-2|TRBV5-4
CASTDGGGSPPNYGYTF
TGTGCCAGCACCGATGGAGGCGGCTCGCCCCCTAACTATGGCTACACCTTC
>TRBD1|once|TRBJ2-1|TRBV4-1
CASSQLGQGAINEQFF
TGCGCCAGCAGCCAACTAGGGCAGGGGGCGATCAATGAGCAGTTCTTC
>NA|NA|TRBJ1-2|TRBV7-9
CASSLAPGKTNYGYTF
TGTGCCAGCAGCTTAGCGCCAGGGAAGACTAACTATGGCTACACCTTC
>TRBD1|NA|TRBJ2-1|TRBV19
CASSRSPGTGTYNEQFF
TGTGCCAGTAGTAGATCACCCGGGACAGGGACCTACAATGAGCAGTTCTTC
>TRBD1|NA|TRBJ2-7|TRBV7-2
CASSLLGTGALGEQYF
TGTGCCAGCAGCTTACTGGGGACAGGCGCGCTCGGCGAGCAGTACTTC
>TRBD2|NA|TRBJ2-1|TRBV11-2
CASRYTQGLAGSNEQFF
TGTGCCAGCAGATATACTCAGGGCCTAGCGGGTAGCAATGAGCAGTTCTTC
>TRBD2|NA|TRBJ2-5|TRBV25-1
CASTGTSGMRETQYF
TGTGCCAGCACCGGGACTAGCGGGATGCGAGAGACCCAGTACTTC
>TRBD1|NA|TRBJ2-1|TRBV7-3
CASSLGQGAYNEQFF
TGTGCCAGCAGCCTGGGGCAGGGGGCCTACAATGAGCAGTTCTTC
>TRBD2|NA|TRBJ2-1|TRBV4-3
CASSQGLAVSYNEQFF
TGCGCCAGCAGCCAAGGGCTAGCGGTCTCCTACAATGAGCAGTTCTTC
>NA|NA|TRBJ1-4|TRBV5-1
CASSWGATNEKLFF
TGCGCCAGCAGCTGGGGGGCAACTAATGAAAAACTGTTTTTT
>TRBD1|NA|TRBJ1-5|TRBV27
CASSRDSHNQPQHF
TGTGCCAGCAGTAGGGACAGCCACAATCAGCCCCAGCATTTT
>TRBD1|NA|TRBJ1-1|TRBV11-2
CANSLVGRGRREAFF
TGTGCCAACAGCTTAGTAGGCAGGGGGCGGAGAGAAGCTTTCTTT
>TRBD1|NA|TRBJ1-2|TRBV5-1
CASSLEGQGADGYTF
TGCGCCAGCAGCTTGGAGGGACAGGGGGCAGATGGCTACACCTTC
>NA|few|TRBJ1-1|TRBV5-1
CASSLVGGMNTEAFF
TGCGCCAGCAGCTTGGTAGGGGGAATGAACACTGAAGCTTTCTTT
>TRBD1|NA|TRBJ1-1|TRBV27
CASQHRDRQNTEAFF
TGTGCCAGCCAACATCGGGACAGACAGAACACTGAAGCTTTCTTT
>TRBD2|NA|TRBJ2-3|TRBV4-3
CASSQEVGTSDTDTQYF
TGCGCCAGCAGCCAAGAGGTTGGGACTAGCGATACAGATACGCAGTATTTT
>TRBD1|NA|TRBJ2-2|TRBV11-2
CASSLSYRGRTNTGELFF
TGTGCCAGCAGCTTATCGTACAGGGGCCGAACGAACACCGGGGAGCTGTTTTTT
>NA|NA|TRBJ2-5|TRBV12-5
CASGPLETQYF
TGTGCTAGTGGTCCTCTCGAGACCCAGTACTTC
>TRBD2|NA|TRBJ2-1|TRBV7-3
CASSSGGLAGEQFF
TGTGCCAGCAGCTCCGGGGGACTAGCTGGTGAGCAGTTCTTC